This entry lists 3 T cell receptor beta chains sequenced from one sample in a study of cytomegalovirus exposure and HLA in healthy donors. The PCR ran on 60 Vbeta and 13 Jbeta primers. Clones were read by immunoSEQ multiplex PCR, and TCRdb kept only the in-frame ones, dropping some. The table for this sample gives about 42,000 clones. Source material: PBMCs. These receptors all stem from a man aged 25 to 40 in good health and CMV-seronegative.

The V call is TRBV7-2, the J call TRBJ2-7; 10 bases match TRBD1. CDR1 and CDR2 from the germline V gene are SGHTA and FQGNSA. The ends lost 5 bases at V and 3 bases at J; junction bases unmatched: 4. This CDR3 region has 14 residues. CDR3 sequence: CASSPGTGDYEQYF. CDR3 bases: TGTGCCAGCAGCCCTGGGACAGGGGACTACGAGCAGTACTTC.

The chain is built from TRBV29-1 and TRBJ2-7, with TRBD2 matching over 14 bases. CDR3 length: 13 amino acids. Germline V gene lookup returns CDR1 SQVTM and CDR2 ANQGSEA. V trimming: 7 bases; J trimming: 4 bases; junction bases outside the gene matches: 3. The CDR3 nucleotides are TGCAGCGCCGGACTAGCGGGAGGTTACGAGCAGTACTTC. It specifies CSAGLAGGYEQYF.

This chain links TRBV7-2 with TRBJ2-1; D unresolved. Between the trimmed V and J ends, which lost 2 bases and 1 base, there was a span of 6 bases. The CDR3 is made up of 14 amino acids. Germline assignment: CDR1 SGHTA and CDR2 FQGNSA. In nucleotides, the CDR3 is TGTGCCAGCAGCTTACCAGGTTCCTACAATGAGCAGTTCTTC. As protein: CASSLPGSYNEQFF.